This TCR beta chain originates from a study of cytomegalovirus exposure and HLA in healthy donors. General study results and limits: In the analysis, some V segments, TRBV6-2 and TRBV6-3 included, were excluded as indistinguishable. The authors later linked a missense DCLRE1C variant to TCR beta V- and J-gene trimming.

Germline assignment: CDR1 SGDLS and CDR2 YYNGEE. This CDR3 region has 16 residues. Losses at the gene ends were 3 bases for V and 0 bases for J; bases not matched to a gene: 6. A remark on this clone: Its antigen is unidentified.

Vbeta (60) and Jbeta (13) primers were used in the PCR. Produced via immunoSEQ multiplex PCR; TCRdb's table is partial and in-frame only. Here the sample spans under 150,000 clones, about 80% being singletons. Sequenced sample: PBMCs. The chain is built from TRBV9 and TRBJ1-3; 7 nucleotides line up with TRBD1. This sequence was found in a man aged 25 to 40 in good health and CMV-seronegative. In DNA form, the CDR3 reads TGTGCCAGCAGCGCGCAACGACAGGGCTCTGGAAACACCATATATTTT. The encoded protein is CASSAQRQGSGNTIYF. The full variable domain, in which reference TRBV9 and TRBJ1-3 provide the parts outside the CDR3, is DSGVTQTPKHLITATGQRVTLRCSPRSGDLSVYWYQQSLDQGLQFLIQYYNGEERAKGNILERFSAQQFPDLHSELNLSSLELGDSALYFCASSAQRQGSGNTIYFGEGSWLTVV.